The 21 T cell receptor beta chains presented below share a single source sample, sequenced in a study of cytomegalovirus exposure and HLA in healthy donors. Primers included in the PCR were 60 Vbeta and 13 Jbeta primers. Method: immunoSEQ multiplex PCR; TCRdb's copy keeps in-frame clones and lacks some. Of over 100,000 clones listed, about four fifths are singletons. The sequenced material came from PBMCs. The source of these receptors is a man aged 30 to 45 in good health and CMV-seropositive.

By sample fraction, this clone is medium-sized. This rearrangement joins TRBV5-6 to TRBJ1-2, with TRBD1 as a possible D gene (6 bases). The CDR3 is made up of 15 amino acids. The germline V gene has CDR1 SGHDT and CDR2 YYEEEE. V lost 1 base to trimming and J lost 6 bases, with 16 bases between them. The CDR3 DNA reads TGTGCCAGCAGCTTGAATCAGGGGCTCCGAGATGGCTACACCTTC. It is translated as CASSLNQGLRDGYTF.

The chain joins TRBV6-1 to TRBJ2-7, with TRBD1 matching 7 bases. From germline, CDR1 is MNHNS and CDR2 SASEGT. This CDR3 has 15 amino acids. V lost 4 bases to trimming and J lost 2 bases; unmatched junction nucleotides: 8. CDR3 loop: CASSGRQGITYEQYF. CDR3 coding DNA: TGTGCCAGCAGTGGGAGACAGGGAATTACCTACGAGCAGTACTTC.

The rearrangement uses TRBV7-8 and TRBJ1-2, with D hard to call. This CDR3 comprises 15 residues. Germline CDR1 SGHVS, CDR2 FQNEAQ. V shed 3 bases and J shed 5 bases, with 16 bases lying between them. The chain's CDR3 is CASSFVGPNAYGYTF. CDR3 bases: TGTGCCAGCAGCTTTGTTGGGCCTAACGCTTATGGCTACACCTTC.

To note about this clone: A junction boundary mismatches the germline segment, possibly from a read error. The genes are TRBV7-9 and TRBJ1-4; maybe TRBD1 (6 bases). The CDR3 loop spans 15 amino acids. Germline V gene data show CDR1 as SEHNR and CDR2 as FQNEAQ (reference sequence). CDR3 sequence reads: CSSSPRSRGNEKLFF. CDR3 DNA: TGTTCCAGCAGCCCACGGTCCAGGGGTAATGAAAAACTGTTTTTT. The entire variable domain, with the rest obtained from reference TRBV7-9 and TRBJ1-4, is as follows: DTGVSQNPRHKITKRGQNVTFRCDPISEHNRLYWYRQTLGQGPEFLTYFQNEAQLEKSRLLSDRFSAERPKGSFSTLEIQRTEQGDSAMYLCSSSPRSRGNEKLFFGSGTQLSVL.

This chain connects TRBV30 to TRBJ1-3; the D is unclear. Trimming shortened V by 2 bases and J by 0 bases, and 11 bases separated the two germline ends. This CDR3 comprises 15 residues. CDR1 GTSNPN and CDR2 SVGIG come from the germline V gene (reference sequence). CDR3 sequence: CAWSLRGLSGNTIYF. CDR3 in DNA: TGTGCCTGGAGTCTCCGTGGCCTCTCTGGAAACACCATATATTTT.

This chain connects TRBV6-1 to TRBJ1-4; perhaps TRBD1 as D (5 bases). Germline V gene sequence: CDR1 MNHNS, CDR2 SASEGT. Trimming took 3 bases from V and 6 from J, leaving 8 bases between them. This CDR3 is 13 amino acids long. The CDR3 loop is CASSEGGYEKLFF. The CDR3 DNA follows: TGTGCCAGCAGTGAGGGGGGGTATGAAAAACTGTTTTTT.

The V and J genes are TRBV4-1 and TRBJ2-1; TRBD1 agrees at 10 bases. J lost 6 bases, V lost 0 bases, and 2 bases had no gene match. The germline V gene has CDR1 MGHRA and CDR2 YSYEKL. There are 15 residues in the CDR3. CDR3 nucleotide sequence: TGCGCCAGCAGCCAAGAGCGGACAGGGGGCAATGAGCAGTTCTTC. Translating it yields CASSQERTGGNEQFF.

This chain uses TRBV7-8 with TRBJ2-7; possible D gene TRBD2, 5 bases. Germline loops: CDR1 SGHVS, CDR2 FQNEAQ. The CDR3 is made up of 14 amino acids. With 5 bases removed from V and 9 bases from J, the gap between germline ends came to 20 bases. CDR3 in DNA: TGTGCCAGCAGCCGAGACTATTCCTCGGAGCGGCAGTACTTC. This codes for CASSRDYSSERQYF.

The gene calls are TRBV10-3 and TRBJ2-3; 9 nucleotides agree with TRBD2. The V gene's germline CDR1 is ENHRY and CDR2 SYGVKD. The junction had 10 bases not matched to a gene; V was cut back by 2 bases and J by 1 base. This CDR3 comprises 18 residues. CDR3 bases: TGTGCCATCAGTGAGAGCATGTTGGCTAGCGGGGGCACAGATACGCAGTATTTT. This sequence encodes CAISESMLASGGTDTQYF.

J is TRBJ1-1 and V is TRBV6-5, with 7 bases identical to TRBD1. With 5 bases clipped from V and 7 bases from J, the junction kept 7 bases outside the gene matches. The CDR3 has 13 residues. From germline, CDR1 is MNHEY and CDR2 SVGAGI. In DNA, the CDR3 is TGTGCCAGCAGTCAGGGGGGAGAGAGTGAAGCTTTCTTT. Amino acid sequence: CASSQGGESEAFF.

V is TRBV6-6 and J is TRBJ1-1, with unresolved D. Trimming stripped 6 bases from V and 10 bases from J, with 15 bases between. This CDR3 contains 12 residues. Germline V gene sequence: CDR1 MNHNY, CDR2 SVGAGI (reference sequence). CDR3 loop: CASSLLPRGAFF. The CDR3 DNA reads TGTGCCAGCAGCCTACTACCCCGGGGAGCTTTCTTT.

This CDR3 reads CSGRGTSSYNEQFF. The CDR3 DNA reads TGCAGCGGCAGGGGGACTAGCTCCTACAATGAGCAGTTCTTC. The chain carries TRBV29-1 and TRBJ2-1; TRBD2 is a possible D gene (8 bases). The CDR3 length is 14 residues. V was cut by 7 bases and J by 0 bases, with 13 bases left in between. Germline loops: CDR1 SQVTM, CDR2 ANQGSEA.

The CDR3 loop reads CASSFTIQGEAFF. The CDR3 nucleotides are TGCGCCAGCAGCTTTACTATACAGGGGGAAGCTTTCTTT. The J gene is TRBJ1-1, the V gene TRBV5-1; 7 nucleotides align to TRBD1. The trim removed 2 bases at V and 8 bases at J, leaving 6 bases unmatched. Per germline, CDR1 SGHRS and CDR2 YFSETQ. There are 13 residues in the CDR3.

The chain combines TRBV2 with TRBJ2-3; a possible D gene is TRBD2 (7 bases). The CDR3 has 15 residues. Trimming took off 10 bases at V and 3 bases at J, with 20 bases between the two ends. The V gene's germline CDR1 is SNHLY and CDR2 FYNNEI. This chain's CDR3 is CATNRGAMGTDTQYF. The CDR3 nucleotides are TGTGCCACCAATCGGGGGGCGATGGGTACAGATACGCAGTATTTT.

The rearrangement uses TRBV4-1 and TRBJ1-6; possibly TRBD1 for D (5 bases). Germline V lookup: CDR1 MGHRA, CDR2 YSYEKL. The CDR3 loop spans 15 amino acids. Between the trimmed V and J ends, which lost 2 bases and 7 bases, there was a span of 12 bases. CDR3 in amino acids: CASSQRGGQNSPLHF. DNA of the CDR3: TGCGCCAGCAGCCAAAGGGGCGGTCAGAATTCACCCCTCCACTTT.

The chain couples TRBV13 to TRBJ2-7; 9 bases map to TRBD2. CDR1 is PRHDT and CDR2 is FYEKMQ in the germline V gene (reference sequence). The CDR3 runs to 15 residues. V shed 5 bases, J shed 6 bases, and the junction held 11 bases outside the gene matches. CDR3 residues: CASSAAGGGALEQYF. The DNA of the CDR3 is TGTGCCAGCAGCGCGGCGGGCGGGGGGGCTCTCGAGCAGTACTTC.

This chain links TRBV5-1 with TRBJ2-7; possible D gene TRBD1, 7 bases. V was shortened by 3 bases and J by 3 bases, with 16 bases between the two germline ends. This CDR3 comprises 15 residues. Germline CDR1 reads SGHRS; CDR2 reads YFSETQ. The CDR3 coding sequence is TGCGCCAGCAGCTCAGGAGGGGGCGCCCACTACGAGCAGTACTTC. This sequence encodes CASSSGGGAHYEQYF. Supplemented by reference TRBV5-1 and TRBJ2-7, the full variable domain reads KAGVTQTPRYLIKTRGQQVTLSCSPISGHRSVSWYQQTPGQGLQFLFEYFSETQRNKGNFPGRFSGRQFSNSRSEMNVSTLELGDSALYLCASSSGGGAHYEQYFGPGTRLTVT.

V is TRBV4-2 and J is TRBJ2-1; TRBD2 matches at 9 bases. Germline V lookup: CDR1 LGHNA, CDR2 YNFKEQ. After removal of 4 bases from V and 3 bases from J, the junction contained 4 bases not matched to a gene. This CDR3 is built from 15 residues. CDR3 residues: CASSPPSGDYNEQFF. For the CDR3, the DNA is TGTGCCAGCAGCCCACCTAGCGGGGACTACAATGAGCAGTTCTTC.

The CDR3 loop reads CASTVQFSNQPQHF. The CDR3 bases are TGTGCCAGCACGGTACAGTTTAGCAATCAGCCCCAGCATTTT. The chain combines TRBV6-1 with TRBJ1-5; D is uncertain. V gave up 7 bases and J gave up 0 bases, with 10 bases separating them. The CDR3 sequence is 14 residues long. The germline V gene encodes CDR1 MNHNS and CDR2 SASEGT.

The chain joins TRBV15 to TRBJ1-5; 9 nucleotides align to TRBD1. Germline V gives CDR1 LNHNV, CDR2 YYDKDF (reference sequence). V was pared by 2 bases and J by 4 bases, with 6 bases of the junction left unmatched. This CDR3 spans 16 amino acids. Here the CDR3 reads CATSRTGTGRNQPQHF. The DNA for the CDR3 is TGTGCCACCAGCAGAACCGGGACAGGGAGGAATCAGCCCCAGCATTTT.

This chain joins TRBV19 and TRBJ2-3; no reliable D call. The germline V gene encodes CDR1 LNHDA and CDR2 SQIVND (reference sequence). V dropped 2 bases and J dropped 2 bases, with 8 bases sitting between them. The CDR3 contains 14 residues. This chain's CDR3 is CASSIRLYTDTQYF. CDR3 nucleotide sequence: TGTGCCAGTAGTATAAGACTTTACACAGATACGCAGTATTTT.